This T cell receptor beta chain was identified in a study of T cells in Graves' hyperthyroidism and ophthalmopathy. With regard to this clonotype: What it binds is unknown.

Amplification of TCR beta CDR3 regions was performed using RNA transcripts as template. During a first-round RT-PCR of the TCR CDR3, the HTBI primer set was used. In TCRdb, the multiplex PCR reads were re-called with MiXCR into one record per CDR3 protein. Among 560,000 or so distinct CDR3 sequences listed, about 45% were seen once. This CDR3 has 13 amino acids. Trimming stripped 6 bases from V and 7 bases from J, with 15 bases between. Germline V gene data show CDR1 as SGHTA and CDR2 as FQGNSA. The study excluded patients with uncontrolled infection, other autoimmune disease, pregnancy or lactation. The study's findings and limits: From stable hyperthyroidism, ophthalmopathy was set apart by a 13 V-J model. The model anticipated ophthalmopathy a median around six months pre-onset.

Material: peripheral blood or thyroid tissue (not recorded which). This sequence originates from a woman between 18 and 29 years old with Graves' hyperthyroidism. This chain uses TRBV7-2 with TRBJ1-1; D is possibly TRBD1 (6 bases). The CDR3 loop is CASSPGTPDEAFF. The CDR3 nucleotides are TGTGCCAGCAGTCCCGGGACACCCGATGAAGCTTTCTTT. Full variable domain (rest looked up from reference TRBV7-2 and TRBJ1-1): GAGVSQSPSNKVTEKGKDVELRCDPISGHTALYWYRQSLGQGLEFLIYFQGNSAPDKSGLPSDRFSAERTGGSVSTLTIQRTQQEDSAVYLCASSPGTPDEAFFGQGTRLTVV.